This T cell receptor (beta chain) originates from a study of T cell repertoires and Cas9 in healthy adults. Background on the study: Characterization of SpCas9-reactive CD4 and CD8 T cells covered multi-effector potency, cytotoxicity and lineage. Findings and caveats of the study: SpCas9-reactive effector T cells were reportedly restrained in vitro by SpCas9-reactive regulatory T cells.

The CDR3 spans 18 residues. The ends lost 0 bases at V and 10 bases at J; junction bases unmatched: 18. CDR1 is LNHNV, CDR2 YYDKDF, per germline (reference sequence). This clone was detected once. Its antigen is as yet unknown. TCRdb's copy holds only in-frame clones and misses some; the assay was immunoSEQ multiplex PCR. The sample has 20,000 to 25,000 clones, about nine tenths seen once; the top ten hold approximately 0.69%. This TCR was sampled from a human donor in good health. Sequencing was carried out using CD4+ effector T cells (CD127+, CD25-, CD137-, CD154-) from PBMCs; culture status not recorded. The J gene is TRBJ1-1, the V gene TRBV15; TRBD1 matches 9 bases. As DNA, the CDR3 is TGTGCCACCAGCAGAGATCTGGGGACAGGGTGGGGCCAGCCTGGAGCTTTCTTT. This encodes CATSRDLGTGWGQPGAFF.